This T cell receptor (beta chain) came from a study of CD8+CD57+ T cells in acquired aplastic anemia. Background on the study: DNA from sorted CD4+ and CD8+ cells averaged about 3.2 ug.

The table lists this clonotype with many counts. Its antigen is not identified. Germline V gives CDR1 SGHVS, CDR2 FNYEAQ. The CDR3 extends over 18 amino acids. Trimming stripped 1 base from V and 0 bases from J, with 18 bases between. It was patients with CD8+CD57+ cell expansion by flow cytometry who were chosen for sequencing. The TCR beta profiling, which covered VDJ combination and CDR3 sequence, was carried out using genomic DNA as the template. TCRdb used MiXCR to reprocess the reads, holding one entry per CDR3 protein. The top ten hold under 60% of the sample, which has around 200,000 distinct CDR3 sequences, 50% to 70% seen once. Broader study findings: Patients and controls shared under 35 CD8+ CDR3 sequences, highly expressed in patients.

The TCR sequence derives from a human donor with aplastic anemia. Sequenced input: sorted CD4+, CD8+, or CD8+CD57+ T cells (not recorded which) from PBMCs. This sequence joins TRBV7-6 and TRBJ1-1; a weak D match, TRBD1 (6 bases). The CDR3 coding sequence is TGTGCCAGCAGCTTAGACTTGGGGGGCCTTTTGATGAACACTGAAGCTTTCTTT. It translates to CASSLDLGGLLMNTEAFF.